This T cell receptor beta chain stems from a study of regulatory T cells in long-lasting Graves disease. This clonotype was found once. Specified time point: persistent/refractory GD, antithyroid drugs over 5 years with positive TRAb. Preparation of the TCR library used RNA extracted from PBMCs. The CDR3 sequence is 14 residues long. CDR1 is SGHDT, CDR2 YYEEEE, per germline. The V and J ends lost 2 bases and 2 bases respectively, with 10 bases between them. HTBI primers from iRepertoire and Arm-PCR of CDR3 regions yielded the TCR beta libraries. TCRdb re-derived calls from the multiplex PCR reads in MiXCR, one entry per CDR3 protein. In the table there are 500,000 to 800,000 distinct CDR3 sequences, 25% to 30% of which are singletons.

The receptor was isolated from a female donor with Graves disease. This sequence joins TRBV5-6 and TRBJ2-5; D is perhaps TRBD1 (5 bases). The sample in question was peripheral blood mononuclear cells (PBMCs), obtained when the disease was refractory, from a patient treated with antithyroid drugs. CDR3 DNA sequence: TGTGCCAGCAGCTTTTGGCAGGGACAAGAGACCCAGTACTTC. It yields the protein CASSFWQGQETQYF.